This passage covers 21 T cell receptor beta chains from one sample sequenced in a study of Graves' ophthalmopathy and Graves' hyperthyroidism. RNA transcripts served as template for amplifying TCR beta CDR3 sequences. Scientists carried out first-round RT-PCR using HTBI primers and then a second-round multiplex PCR. TCRdb reprocessed the multiplex PCR reads with MiXCR, giving one entry per CDR3 protein. The sample lists 300,000 to 400,000 distinct CDR3 sequences, roughly 15% occurring once. Sequenced material: peripheral blood. The receptors were gathered from an adult man with Graves' ophthalmopathy.

This chain links TRBV12-3 or TRBV12-4 with TRBJ2-7; 11 positions match TRBD2. Trimming at V came to 5 bases and at J to 5 bases, leaving 5 bases not matched to a gene. The CDR3 runs 14 residues. CDR3 DNA: TGTGCCAGCAGTGCTAGCGGGAGGTCCCACGAGCAGTACTTC. This codes for CASSASGRSHEQYF.

This clonotype was counted ten times or more. This sequence joins TRBV30 and TRBJ2-7; tentative D call: TRBD2 (6 bases). The V and J ends lost 5 bases and 5 bases respectively, with 13 bases between them. The CDR3 loop spans 12 amino acids. CDR1 is GTSNPN, CDR2 SVGIG, per germline (reference sequence). The CDR3 spells CAWGLRGHEQYF. The CDR3 DNA is TGTGCCTGGGGACTACGGGGCCACGAGCAGTACTTC.

This clonotype was detected ten times or more. The chain employs TRBV12-3 or TRBV12-4 and TRBJ2-7; D call uncertain. This CDR3 contains 13 residues. The V end lost 3 bases, the J end lost 7 bases, and 13 bases lay between the germline ends. The DNA of the CDR3 is TGTGCCAGCAGTTTGTTGATCGGTGAGGAGCAGTACTTC. Protein sequence: CASSLLIGEEQYF.

The sample holds many counts of this clonotype. The chain uses TRBV4-2 and TRBJ1-2; 9 bases match TRBD1. The CDR3 consists of 15 residues. V trimming: 0 bases; J trimming: 8 bases; junction bases outside the gene matches: 7. The germline CDR1 and CDR2 sequences are LGHNA and YNFKEQ. This CDR3 reads CASSQEGTGLEGYTF. CDR3 coding DNA: TGTGCCAGCAGCCAAGAGGGGACAGGGCTTGAAGGCTACACCTTC.

This clonotype has a single count. This chain joins TRBV12-3 or TRBV12-4 and TRBJ2-2, with 13 bases matching TRBD2. V lost 5 bases, J lost 3 bases, and 6 bases stayed unmatched. The CDR3 consists of 17 residues. The CDR3 protein is CASSPILAGGDTGELFF. CDR3 nucleotide sequence: TGTGCCAGCAGTCCCATACTAGCGGGAGGGGACACCGGGGAGCTGTTTTTT.

This clonotype came up many times. The chain joins TRBV7-2 to TRBJ1-6, with D possibly TRBD1 on 6 matching bases. The CDR3 consists of 13 residues. In germline, CDR1 is SGHTA, CDR2 FQGNSA. The ends were cut back, 5 bases at V and 9 bases at J, with 11 bases in the middle. Here the CDR3 reads CASSHDRPSPLHF. CDR3 bases: TGTGCCAGCAGCCATGACAGGCCTTCACCCCTCCACTTT.

This clonotype was detected many times. The chain employs TRBV6-2 or TRBV6-3 and TRBJ2-7; no clear D gene. The germline CDR1 and CDR2 sequences are MNHEY and SVGEGT. This CDR3 contains 14 residues. Deletions cut 2 bases from V and 3 bases from J, with 11 bases between. This chain's CDR3 is CASSYGAASYEQYF. In DNA form, the CDR3 reads TGTGCCAGCAGTTACGGCGCCGCCAGCTACGAGCAGTACTTC.

This clonotype came up many times. The chain combines TRBV6-5 with TRBJ1-1, with TRBD1 as a possible D gene (6 bases). Germline V lookup: CDR1 MNHEY, CDR2 SVGAGI. The V end lost 0 bases, the J end lost 7 bases, and 15 bases lay between the germline ends. The CDR3 is made up of 15 amino acids. The CDR3 loop is CASSYSGGRTDEAFF. The CDR3 coding sequence is TGTGCCAGCAGTTACTCGGGGGGTCGGACAGATGAAGCTTTCTTT.

This clonotype was observed at least ten times. The genes are TRBV6-5 and TRBJ2-5; 12 bases fit TRBD2. Trimming removed 6 bases from V and 5 bases from J; junction bases left unmatched: 10. Germline lookup yields CDR1 MNHEY and CDR2 SVGAGI. The CDR3 consists of 16 residues. The CDR3 region has the DNA TGTGCCAGCAGAGCCACTCTAGCGGGGGGGAGGGAGACCCAGTACTTC. Translated, it gives CASRATLAGGRETQYF.

This clonotype was picked up many times. V is TRBV28 and J is TRBJ2-4; 9 bases are shared with TRBD1. Germline CDR1 is MDHEN and CDR2 is SYDVKM. This CDR3 comprises 19 residues. J was trimmed by 2 bases and V by 3 bases; bases with no gene match: 14. This CDR3 reads CASSFHVLGTGLTKNIQYF. Written as DNA, the CDR3 is TGTGCCAGCAGTTTCCACGTCCTTGGGACAGGGCTGACCAAAAACATTCAGTACTTC.

This clonotype was seen ten or more times. This may be a read error: a much more frequent sequence differs by one nucleotide. The gene calls are TRBV11-2 and TRBJ1-5; a weak D match, TRBD1 (5 bases). The V end was cut by 3 bases, the J end by 9 bases, with 15 bases between. Germline lookup yields CDR1 SGHAT and CDR2 FQNNGV. This CDR3 is 14 amino acids long. In DNA form, the CDR3 reads TGTGCCAGCAGCTTGGGACCGCTGGATCGGCCCCAGCATTTT. The encoded protein is CASSLGPLDRPQHF.

This clonotype was counted many times. The chain employs TRBV7-3 and TRBJ2-2, with D possibly matching TRBD1 (5 bases). The CDR3 extends over 14 amino acids. Trimming left V 2 bases short and J 4 bases short, with 8 bases between. Germline loops: CDR1 SGHTA, CDR2 FQGTGA. This CDR3 reads CASSLARATGELFF. CDR3 DNA sequence: TGTGCCAGCAGCTTAGCCAGGGCCACCGGGGAGCTGTTTTTT.

This chain uses TRBV28 with TRBJ1-1, with 7 bases fitting TRBD1. Germline assignment: CDR1 MDHEN and CDR2 SYDVKM. J was trimmed by 4 bases and V by 6 bases; bases with no gene match: 11. CDR3 length: 15 amino acids. The CDR3 region has the DNA TGTGCCAGCAGGCTACAGGGGATGGGGGGCACTGAAGCTTTCTTT. Protein product: CASRLQGMGGTEAFF.

This clonotype was detected many times. The chain recombines TRBV2 with TRBJ1-1, with D maybe TRBD1 (6 bases). The CDR3 contains 13 residues. Trimming removed 8 bases from V and 6 bases from J, with 16 bases in between. Looked up from germline, CDR1 is SNHLY and CDR2 is FYNNEI. The CDR3 DNA is TGTGCCAGCCAAGACAGGCGCGAGGCTGAAGCTTTCTTT. Translated, it gives CASQDRREAEAFF.

Many counts were recorded for this clonotype. The V gene is TRBV6-2 or TRBV6-3, the J gene TRBJ2-4; weak D call: TRBD2 (6 bases). The CDR3 extends over 16 amino acids. The V gene lost 6 bases and the J gene lost 0 bases, with 15 bases spanning the gap. Per germline, CDR1 MNHEY and CDR2 SVGEGT. The CDR3 region is CASSPGTFEAKNIQYF. CDR3 sequence (DNA): TGTGCCAGCAGCCCGGGGACTTTTGAAGCCAAAAACATTCAGTACTTC.

This clonotype was seen repeatedly, ten times or more. This chain links TRBV6-5 with TRBJ1-2, with 7 bases identical to TRBD1. The CDR3 totals 15 residues. With 4 bases clipped from V and 6 bases from J, the junction kept 11 bases outside the gene matches. Germline V gives CDR1 MNHEY, CDR2 SVGAGI. The CDR3 protein is CASSSASDRVHGYTF. CDR3 nucleotide sequence: TGTGCCAGCAGTTCCGCCTCCGACAGGGTCCATGGCTACACCTTC.

J is TRBJ2-7 and V is TRBV7-9, with 8 bases identical to TRBD1. V was clipped by 3 bases and J by 2 bases; unmatched bases: 6. Germline V lookup: CDR1 SEHNR, CDR2 FQNEAQ (reference sequence). This CDR3 is built from 15 residues. The CDR3 DNA reads as TGTGCCAGCAGCTTCACCAGACAGGGGACCTACGAGCAGTACTTC. It yields the protein CASSFTRQGTYEQYF.

The CDR3 region has the DNA TGTGCCGGGAGACGGGAGGACAGGGAGACCCAGTACTTC. Its translation: CAGRREDRETQYF. V and J are TRBV7-2 and TRBJ2-5, with D possibly being TRBD1 or TRBD2 (7 bases each). Trimming took off 11 bases at V and 5 bases at J, with 18 bases between the two ends. The CDR3 is 13 residues long. Germline assignment: CDR1 SGHTA and CDR2 FQGNSA.

This clonotype has a count of ten or more. The V and J genes are TRBV7-2 and TRBJ2-4; TRBD2 agrees at 7 bases. The CDR3 spans 12 residues. Germline V lookup: CDR1 SGHTA, CDR2 FQGNSA. The V gene end was trimmed by 0 bases and the J gene end by 15 bases; junction bases not matched to a gene: 5. CDR3 in amino acids: CASSLARGVLYF. CDR3 coding DNA: TGTGCCAGCAGCTTAGCTCGGGGGGTACTGTACTTC.

This clonotype was seen a single time. J is TRBJ2-7 and V is TRBV2; possibly TRBD2 for D (5 bases). The V end lost 8 bases, the J end lost 3 bases, and 11 bases lay between the germline ends. The CDR3 is 12 amino acids. Germline V CDR1 and CDR2: SNHLY, FYNNEI. CDR3 DNA sequence: TGTGCCAGCGGGGAGATTTACTACGAGCAGTACTTC. Its translation is CASGEIYYEQYF.

The CDR3 protein is CASAPDRSNTEAFF. As DNA, the CDR3 is TGTGCCAGCGCCCCGGACAGGTCGAACACTGAAGCTTTCTTT. The gene calls are TRBV6-1 and TRBJ1-1; TRBD1 agrees at 7 bases. Germline CDR1 MNHNS, CDR2 SASEGT. The CDR3 totals 14 residues. J was trimmed by 1 base and V by 8 bases; bases with no gene match: 7.